This record looks at one TCR beta chain sequence and its context. This entry comes from a study of shared clonotypes between healthy human individuals. The V gene's germline CDR1 is SEHNR and CDR2 FQNEAQ (reference sequence). The V segment lost 7 bases and the J segment 2 bases; nucleotides outside the gene matches: 9. This CDR3 contains 16 residues. Around 32,000 T cell genomes, or 200 ng DNA, went into the sorted-subset replicate PCRs. Authors' methods: ImmunoSEQ sequences covered only the junction and lacked quality scores; filtering therefore differed. Sequenced by immunoSEQ multiplex PCR; TCRdb stores in-frame clones only, minus some. V and J calls and clone size come straight from that table; D and trimming were deduced from the DNA. The data contain fewer than 1.8 million clones, approximately 98.5% of them seen just once; the ten biggest clones take up about 0.35%.

This clonotype was sampled from a man aged 30 to 45 in good health. The V gene is TRBV7-9, the J gene TRBJ2-3, with 10 bases aligning to TRBD2. The sequenced sample was naive CD4+ T cells sorted from blood. Subset described: CD45RA+ positively selected. CDR3 sequence: CASNDRLAGPTDTQYF. CDR3 DNA: TGTGCCAGCAATGACCGACTAGCGGGCCCCACAGATACGCAGTATTTT.